This entry lists 24 T cell receptor beta chains sequenced from one sample in a study of molecular identifiers for immune sequencing clone quantification. TCRdb processed the PCR reads anew with MiXCR; each CDR3 protein has one entry. The table shows hundreds of thousands of distinct CDR3 sequences, with around 25% occurring only once. Material: naive CD8+ T cells from blood, with Jurkat cell RNA spiked in. Subset noted: FACS-sorted CD8+CD4-CCR7+CD45RA+ naive T cells. These TCRs come from a human donor in good health. Some libraries in this study had Jurkat cell RNA spiked in.

This clonotype has ten or more counts. This chain joins TRBV27 and TRBJ1-2; D gene unclear. This CDR3 contains 15 residues. The V end lost 2 bases, the J end lost 6 bases, and 16 bases lay between the germline ends. From germline, CDR1 is MNHEY and CDR2 SMNVEV (reference sequence). The CDR3 DNA sequence: TGTGCCAGCAGTTTAACAGCCCGCGACAAGAATGGCTACACCTTC. Translating gives CASSLTARDKNGYTF.

Only one count was recorded for this clonotype. A read error may be the cause here, since a much bigger clone is one base away. CDR3 amino acids: CASSYSAGPQEIQYF. In nucleotides, the CDR3 is TGTGCCAGCAGCTATTCAGCGGGGCCCCAAGAGATCCAGTACTTC. This sequence joins TRBV11-2 and TRBJ2-5; 7 nucleotides line up with TRBD2. The germline V gene encodes CDR1 SGHAT and CDR2 FQNNGV. The length of the CDR3 is 15 residues.

Turning to this clonotype: This may be a read error: a much more frequent sequence differs by one nucleotide. V gene TRBV7-9 combines with J gene TRBJ2-7; 15 nucleotides agree with TRBD2. CDR3 length equals 17 residues. Looked up from germline, CDR1 is SEHNR and CDR2 is FQNEAQ (reference sequence). The CDR3 loop reads CAISLRTSGRAAVEQYF. The CDR3 DNA sequence: TGTGCCATCAGCCTCAGGACTAGCGGGAGGGCCGCGGTCGAGCAGTACTTC.

This chain uses TRBV14 with TRBJ2-7, with 7 bases aligning to TRBD1. CDR1 SGHDN and CDR2 FVKESK come from the germline V gene. V lost 0 bases and J lost 2; bases outside the gene matches: 10. The CDR3 covers 17 residues. CDR3 nucleotide sequence: TGTGCCAGCAGCCAAGACCTTTCCCGGACAGGCGCCTACGAGCAGTACTTC. This gives the protein CASSQDLSRTGAYEQYF.

This clonotype was counted between two and nine times. The chain couples TRBV20-1 to TRBJ1-3; no reliable D call. V lost 0 bases and J lost 4, with 16 bases in between. The CDR3 is 16 residues long. Germline V gene sequence: CDR1 DFQATT, CDR2 SNEGSKA (reference sequence). CDR3 residues: CSARDTDGTGGNTIYF. The CDR3 bases are TGCAGTGCTAGAGACACGGACGGAACCGGGGGAAACACCATATATTTT.

This clonotype came up a few times. The chain combines TRBV12-5 with TRBJ1-4; 8 bases agree with TRBD1. This CDR3 spans 15 amino acids. Germline V gene lookup returns CDR1 LGHNT and CDR2 FRNRAP. CDR3 amino acids: CVLTGGGWGLEKLFF. The DNA of the CDR3 is TGTGTTCTAACAGGGGGAGGGTGGGGGCTTGAAAAACTGTTTTTT.

A remark on this clonotype: This clone may be a read error of a much larger clone one base away. The rearrangement links TRBV5-4 to TRBJ1-2, with D unresolved. Germline V gene data show CDR1 as SGHNT and CDR2 as YYREEE (reference sequence). CDR3 length equals 15 residues. CDR3 protein: CVTTPEWMTNYGYTF. DNA for the CDR3: TGTGTCACCACACCGGAGTGGATGACTAACTATGGCTACACCTTC.

This clonotype was counted many times. V and J are TRBV7-9 and TRBJ1-3; possibly TRBD1 for D (5 bases). Germline-derived CDR1 and CDR2 are SEHNR and FQNEAQ (reference sequence). The CDR3 sequence is 14 residues long. V gave up 6 bases and J gave up 0 bases, with 9 bases separating them. CDR3 nucleotide sequence: TGTGCCAGCAGAGAGGACACCTCTGGAAACACCATATATTTT. It translates to CASREDTSGNTIYF.

This clonotype was counted ten times or more. V and J are TRBV29-1 and TRBJ2-5, with 8 bases identical to TRBD1. The CDR3 sequence is 14 residues long. J gave up 2 bases and V 3 bases, and 5 bases lay outside the gene matches. Looked up from germline, CDR1 is SQVTM and CDR2 is ANQGSEA. In DNA form, the CDR3 reads TGCAGCGTTGAGCCACAGGGGGAACAAGAGACCCAGTACTTC. This codes for CSVEPQGEQETQYF.

This clonotype occurred a few times. The chain combines TRBV6-2 or TRBV6-3 with TRBJ1-6; no clear D. Germline V CDR1 and CDR2: MNHEY, SVGEGT. CDR3 length equals 15 residues. Trimming took 10 bases from V and 9 from J, leaving 22 bases between them. The chain's CDR3 is CATFGGLLVGSPLHF. Here the CDR3 DNA reads TGTGCCACCTTCGGAGGTCTCTTGGTGGGTTCACCCCTCCACTTT.

A word on this clonotype: Being one base from a much bigger clone, this may be a read error. The rearrangement uses TRBV28 and TRBJ1-5, with D perhaps TRBD1 (5 bases). CDR1 MDHEN and CDR2 SYDVKM come from the germline V gene. The CDR3 length is 20 residues. V was trimmed by 7 bases and J by 9 bases, leaving 37 bases between them. The CDR3 region is CASNLNRDNPGTSWDRPQHF. CDR3 coding DNA: TGTGCCAGCAATTTGAATAGAGATAACCCAGGGACTTCTTGGGATCGGCCCCAGCATTTT.

This clonotype showed up just a few times. As DNA, the CDR3 is TGCAGCGTTCTAGAGTTACTAGCGGGAGTCTATGAGCAGTTCTTC. Its translation: CSVLELLAGVYEQFF. The genes are TRBV29-1 and TRBJ2-1, with TRBD2 identical over 11 bases. After removal of 5 bases from V and 8 bases from J, the junction contained 11 bases not matched to a gene. Per the germline V gene, CDR1 is SQVTM and CDR2 is ANQGSEA. The CDR3 length is 15 residues.

In its sample, this clonotype was seen many times. This chain uses TRBV11-2 with TRBJ2-1, with 7 bases lining up with TRBD2. The CDR3 consists of 13 residues. Looked up from germline, CDR1 is SGHAT and CDR2 is FQNNGV. Trimming cost V 5 bases and J 5 bases; bases outside gene matches: 3. The DNA for the CDR3 is TGTGCCAGCAGCGGAGGACTAGACAATGAGCAGTTCTTC. Its protein product is CASSGGLDNEQFF.

Turning to this clonotype: Relative to the germline gene, one junction end is altered; a read error may explain this. The DNA of the CDR3 is TGTGCCAACAGTTTAGGAGGGTTCCAGGGCTACACCTTC. Translating gives CANSLGGFQGYTF. This chain uses TRBV28 with TRBJ1-2; unclear D gene. This CDR3 region has 13 residues. CDR1 is MDHEN, CDR2 SYDVKM, per germline.

This chain links TRBV6-2 or TRBV6-3 with TRBJ1-5; D might be TRBD1 (6 bases). Germline V lookup: CDR1 MNHEY, CDR2 SVGEGT. V was trimmed by 2 bases and J by 0 bases, leaving 14 bases between them. The CDR3 spans 17 residues. For the CDR3, the DNA is TGTGCCAGCAGTTACCGTAGGCCGGGGGCTAGCAATCAGCCCCAGCATTTT. Translating gives CASSYRRPGASNQPQHF.

This clonotype was counted at least ten times. CDR3 in amino acids: CASSLPGASYEQYF. The CDR3 DNA reads as TGTGCCAGCAGCTTACCGGGGGCCTCCTACGAGCAGTACTTC. The chain uses TRBV4-2 and TRBJ2-7; the D call may be TRBD1 or TRBD2 (6 bases each). The ends were cut back, 5 bases at V and 0 bases at J, with 11 bases in the middle. The germline gives CDR1 LGHNA, CDR2 YNFKEQ. The CDR3 loop spans 14 amino acids.

This clonotype was seen only a few times. V gene TRBV27 combines with J gene TRBJ2-7; 11 bases map to TRBD1. The V segment lost 5 bases and the J segment 3 bases; nucleotides outside the gene matches: 6. Germline lookup yields CDR1 MNHEY and CDR2 SMNVEV (reference sequence). CDR3 length equals 15 residues. The chain's CDR3 is CASSAWTGGHYEQYF. The CDR3 coding sequence is TGTGCCAGCAGTGCCTGGACAGGGGGCCACTACGAGCAGTACTTC.

A remark on this clonotype: Possible read error: a much larger clone is one base away. The chain is built from TRBV5-5 and TRBJ1-5, with 8 bases identical to TRBD1. Germline values: CDR1 SGHKS, CDR2 YYEKEE (reference sequence). The CDR3 spans 15 residues. The CDR3 is CASSTGGYGNQPQQF. The CDR3 coding sequence is TGTGCCAGCAGCACAGGGGGATATGGCAATCAGCCCCAGCAATTT.

In this sample, this clonotype turned up a few times. The chain joins TRBV24-1 to TRBJ2-1, with TRBD1 identical over 7 bases. Trimming at V came to 9 bases and at J to 3 bases, leaving 7 bases not matched to a gene. This CDR3 comprises 14 residues. Germline CDR1 reads KGHDR; CDR2 reads SFDVKD. CDR3 sequence (DNA): TGTGCCACCCAAGGGGGCGATGGCTACAATGAGCAGTTCTTC. Its translation is CATQGGDGYNEQFF.

The chain recombines TRBV4-1 with TRBJ1-1; D is ambiguous. V lost 8 bases, J lost 7 bases, and 23 bases lay in between. Germline values: CDR1 MGHRA, CDR2 YSYEKL. The CDR3 consists of 15 residues. The CDR3 DNA reads TGCGCCAGCCGCCCACTGTTGGCGGAAGGGATTGAAGCTTTCTTT. It codes for CASRPLLAEGIEAFF.

The chain links TRBV9 to TRBJ2-2; D possibly corresponds to TRBD2 (7 bases). The germline V gene encodes CDR1 SGDLS and CDR2 YYNGEE. The germline V and J ends were trimmed by 2 bases and 4 bases, with 12 bases remaining between them. The CDR3 extends over 15 amino acids. CDR3 loop: CASSVSRGATGELFF. The DNA for the CDR3 is TGTGCCAGCAGCGTCAGCCGGGGGGCCACCGGGGAGCTGTTTTTT.

This clonotype was found many times. This rearrangement joins TRBV5-1 to TRBJ2-3; no firm D call. CDR1 and CDR2 (germline): SGHRS, YFSETQ. This CDR3 is built from 14 residues. Trimming took off 0 bases at V and 0 bases at J, with 5 bases between the two ends. The CDR3 DNA is TGCGCCAGCAGCTTGGAAGTGAGCACAGATACGCAGTATTTT. It translates to CASSLEVSTDTQYF.

This rearrangement joins TRBV12-3 or TRBV12-4 to TRBJ1-2; D gene uncertain. V was shortened by 6 bases and J by 2 bases, with 13 bases between the two germline ends. The CDR3 has 14 amino acids. The chain's CDR3 is CASSLSYPNYGYTF. The CDR3 nucleotides read TGTGCCAGCAGCCTTTCTTACCCGAACTATGGCTACACCTTC.

This clonotype was seen a few times. This chain uses TRBV29-1 with TRBJ2-1; TRBD2 matches at 11 bases. The CDR3 length is 19 residues. The V and J ends lost 1 base and 6 bases, in that order; junction bases with no gene match: 17. CDR1 is SQVTM and CDR2 is ANQGSEA in the germline V gene. CDR3 nucleotides: TGCAGCGTTGAAGGCAGGACTAGCGGGCGAGCGGTGATCTCCAATGAGCAGTTCTTC. Translation: CSVEGRTSGRAVISNEQFF.